This record looks at one T cell receptor beta chain sequence and its context. The antigen it binds to is not known. Per-base qualities were not stored, and no clone one base away is much larger. The sample originates from a study of PD-L1 blockade in urothelial cancer (TCRdb year 2017). Broadly, across the study: Therapy was started in the mid-2010s for all patients, and atezolizumab 1,200 mg was administered intravenously every 3 weeks. About nine tenths of the roughly 29 patients were males with bladder-origin urothelial cancer, and about 60% of the roughly 30 reported a prior smoking history. Patients had an ECOG performance status of 0 or 1 and had received between 0 and 3 prior chemotherapy regimens. Blood samples were analyzed at two time points: 3 weeks after treatment start (second dose) and 6 weeks after treatment start. Blood samples gave median yields of 141,255 T cells and tens of thousands of unique TCRs, along with a median clonality of around 0.075. An exploratory multi-omic analysis was conducted of the somatic, immune and clinical correlates of response to PD-L1 blockade with atezolizumab in urothelial cancer. TCR sequencing covered pretreatment tumor samples and matched, serially collected peripheral blood taken before and after atezolizumab treatment. Durable clinical benefit was defined as progression-free survival longer than 6 months, and TCR features were also tested against progression-free and overall survival. In the same patients, whole exome sequencing and RNA sequencing of pretreatment tumors were performed in addition to TCR sequencing. Durable clinical benefit was achieved by nine patients and was not achieved by 20 patients. Pretreatment blood TCR-seq was available for about 27 patients, at least one posttreatment blood collection was obtained for roughly 25 patients, and tumor TCR-seq was available for roughly 25 patients. Study-wide findings and limitations: Because of the small sample size (n ≈ 30) and the many exploratory analyses performed, the results are intended to be regarded as hypothesis-generating. A pretreatment peripheral blood TCR clonality below the median was linked to improved progression-free and overall survival. Among patients with durable benefit, tumor-associated TCR clones showed greater expansion in peripheral blood 3 weeks after treatment started (n ≈ 21, p = 0.022).

The CDR3 holds 15 amino acids from the cysteine to the phenylalanine. Only CDR3 DNA is held: 45 bases, read in frame from base 1. CDR1 LGHNA and CDR2 YNFKEQ were looked up in the germline V gene. For this chain, trimming is 5 bases at the V end and 4 bases at the J end, and the number of junction bases without a gene match is 6. To estimate absolute template abundance from read counts, synthetic TCR analog templates were spiked into each PCR. The immunoSEQ assay used bias-controlled V and J gene primers to amplify TCRbeta CDR3 regions from genomic DNA. Rearranged TCRbeta segments were sequenced at approximately 20X coverage. The study's processing was this. Clustering was used to correct sequencing errors, and CDR3s were annotated against IMGT so that V, D and J genes could be assigned. Downstream analyses used only productive TCRbeta rearrangements and left out out-of-frame or stop-codon sequences. Clonality was computed as one minus Shannon entropy normalized by the log of the number of unique productive sequences. Fisher's exact test with Benjamini-Hochberg correction, using a cutoff of adjusted p below 0.01, was how clones that differed between time points or between blood and tumor were identified. Imported from immuneACCESS, the table was reduced by TCRdb to in-frame sequences with V and J called. These copies leave out some clones; in studies compared against another copy, an unresolved V gene accounts for under half, and the cause of the remainder is not known. The DNA gave D and trimming, while V, J and clone size come from that table. The sample table holds around 46,000 clones, of which roughly 91% were seen once. In total, the top ten clones hold about 2.6% of the sample.

The time point label, read with the paper, signifies: peripheral blood 6 weeks after treatment start. A cohort of roughly 30 patients with locally advanced or metastatic urothelial carcinoma, treated at Memorial Sloan Kettering on a trial protocol, was included. Peripheral blood mononuclear cells were collected pretreatment and during treatment, at between 1 and 8 total time points per patient. The Qiagen DNeasy Blood extraction kit was used to purify genomic DNA from total PBMCs and tumor samples. PBMCs were collected pretreatment and during treatment, and were isolated and stored as previously described.

The specimen was PBMCs, collected around atezolizumab (anti-PD-L1) treatment. The V and J genes are TRBV4-2 and TRBJ2-1; 9 middle bases align to TRBD2. This TCR was sampled from a man in his 60s with urothelial cancer. The sequenced DNA is TGTGCCAGCAGCAACCGACTAGCGGAATACAATGAGCAGTTCTTC. The resulting protein is CASSNRLAEYNEQFF.